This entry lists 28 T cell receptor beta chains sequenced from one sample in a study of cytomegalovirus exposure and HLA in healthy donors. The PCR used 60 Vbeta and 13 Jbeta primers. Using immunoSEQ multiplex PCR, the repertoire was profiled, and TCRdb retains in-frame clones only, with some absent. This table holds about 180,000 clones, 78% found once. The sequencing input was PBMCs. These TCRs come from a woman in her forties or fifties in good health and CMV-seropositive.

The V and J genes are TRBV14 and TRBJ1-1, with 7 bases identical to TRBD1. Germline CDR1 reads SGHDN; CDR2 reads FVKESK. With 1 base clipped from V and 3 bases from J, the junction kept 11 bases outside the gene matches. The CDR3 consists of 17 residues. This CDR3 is CASSQAEVQGVYTEAFF. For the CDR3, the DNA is TGTGCCAGCAGCCAAGCAGAGGTGCAGGGGGTATACACTGAAGCTTTCTTT.

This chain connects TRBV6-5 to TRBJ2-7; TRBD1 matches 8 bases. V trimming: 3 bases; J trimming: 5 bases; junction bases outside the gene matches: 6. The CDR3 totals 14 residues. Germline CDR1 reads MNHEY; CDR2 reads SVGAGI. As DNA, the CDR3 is TGTGCCAGCAGTTATGGACAGGGAGTTAACGAGCAGTACTTC. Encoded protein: CASSYGQGVNEQYF.

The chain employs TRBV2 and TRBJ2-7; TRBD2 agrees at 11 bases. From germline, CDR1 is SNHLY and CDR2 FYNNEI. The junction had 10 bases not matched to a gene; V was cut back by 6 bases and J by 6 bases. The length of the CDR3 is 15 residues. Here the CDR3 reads CASRALLAGVSEQYF. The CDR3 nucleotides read TGTGCCAGCAGAGCCCTACTAGCGGGAGTAAGCGAGCAGTACTTC.

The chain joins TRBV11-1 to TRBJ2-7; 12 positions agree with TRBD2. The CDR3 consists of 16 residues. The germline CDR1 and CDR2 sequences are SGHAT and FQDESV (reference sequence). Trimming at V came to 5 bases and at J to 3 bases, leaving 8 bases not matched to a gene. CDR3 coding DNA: TGTGCCAGCAGCCCACTAGCGGGAGGCATTCTCTACGAGCAGTACTTC. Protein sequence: CASSPLAGGILYEQYF.

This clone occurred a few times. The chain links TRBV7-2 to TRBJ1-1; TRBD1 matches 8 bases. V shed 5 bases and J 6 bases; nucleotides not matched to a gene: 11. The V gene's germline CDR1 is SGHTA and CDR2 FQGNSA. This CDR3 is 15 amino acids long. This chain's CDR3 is CASSRTTGAGAEAFF. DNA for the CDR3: TGTGCCAGCAGCAGAACGACAGGGGCCGGGGCTGAAGCTTTCTTT.

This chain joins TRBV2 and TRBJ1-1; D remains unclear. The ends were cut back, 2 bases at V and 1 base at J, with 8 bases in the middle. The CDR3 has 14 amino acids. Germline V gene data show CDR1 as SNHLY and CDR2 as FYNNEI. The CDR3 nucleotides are TGTGCCAGCAGTGAATTGCGGTGGAACACTGAAGCTTTCTTT. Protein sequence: CASSELRWNTEAFF.

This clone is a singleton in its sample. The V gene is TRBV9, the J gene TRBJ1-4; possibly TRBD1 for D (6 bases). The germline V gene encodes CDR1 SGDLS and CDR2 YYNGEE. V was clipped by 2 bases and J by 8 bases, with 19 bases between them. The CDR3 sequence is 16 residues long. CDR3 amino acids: CASSVDLQGQEEKLFF. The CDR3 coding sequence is TGTGCCAGCAGCGTCGATCTACAGGGCCAAGAGGAAAAACTGTTTTTT.

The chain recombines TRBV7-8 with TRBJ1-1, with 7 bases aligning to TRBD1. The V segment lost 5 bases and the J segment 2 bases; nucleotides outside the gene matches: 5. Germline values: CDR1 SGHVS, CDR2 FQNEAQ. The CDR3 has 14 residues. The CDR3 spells CASSTGDSNTEAFF. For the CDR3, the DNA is TGTGCCAGCAGCACGGGGGACAGTAACACTGAAGCTTTCTTT.

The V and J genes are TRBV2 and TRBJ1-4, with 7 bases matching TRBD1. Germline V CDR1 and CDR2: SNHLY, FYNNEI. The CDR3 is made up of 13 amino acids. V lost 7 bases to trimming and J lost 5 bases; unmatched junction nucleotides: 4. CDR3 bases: TGTGCCAGCATAAGGGGGCAGAATGAAAAACTGTTTTTT. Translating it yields CASIRGQNEKLFF.

The CDR3 is CAWSLLQGMNTEAFF. Here the CDR3 DNA reads TGTGCCTGGAGTCTACTACAGGGAATGAACACTGAAGCTTTCTTT. This chain connects TRBV30 to TRBJ1-1; the D gene is possibly TRBD1 (6 bases). The CDR3 extends over 15 amino acids. The germline V gene encodes CDR1 GTSNPN and CDR2 SVGIG (reference sequence). V shed 2 bases and J shed 0 bases, with 13 bases lying between them.

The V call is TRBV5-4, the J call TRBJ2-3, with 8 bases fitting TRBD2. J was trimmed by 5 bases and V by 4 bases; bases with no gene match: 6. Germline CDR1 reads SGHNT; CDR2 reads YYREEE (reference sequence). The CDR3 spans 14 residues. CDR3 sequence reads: CASSPGGAEDTQYF. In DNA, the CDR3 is TGTGCCAGCAGCCCCGGGGGGGCCGAAGATACGCAGTATTTT.

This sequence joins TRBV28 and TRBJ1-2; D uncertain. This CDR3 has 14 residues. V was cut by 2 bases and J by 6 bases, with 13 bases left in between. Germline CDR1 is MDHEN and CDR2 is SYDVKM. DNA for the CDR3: TGTGCCAGCAGTTTAGTGGTTTCCAGGCATGGCTACACCTTC. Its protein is CASSLVVSRHGYTF.

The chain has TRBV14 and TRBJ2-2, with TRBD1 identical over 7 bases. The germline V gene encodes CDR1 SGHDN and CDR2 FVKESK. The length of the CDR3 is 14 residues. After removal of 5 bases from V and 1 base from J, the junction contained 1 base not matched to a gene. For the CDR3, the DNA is TGTGCCAGCAGCAGGGACAGGAACACCGGGGAGCTGTTTTTT. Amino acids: CASSRDRNTGELFF.

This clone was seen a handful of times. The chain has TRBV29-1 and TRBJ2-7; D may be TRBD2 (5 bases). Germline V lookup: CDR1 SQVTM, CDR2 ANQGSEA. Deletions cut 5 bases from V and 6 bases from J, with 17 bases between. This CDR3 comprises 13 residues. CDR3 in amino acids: CSVRSSTRGEQYF. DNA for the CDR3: TGCAGCGTTCGAAGCTCCACTAGAGGCGAGCAGTACTTC.

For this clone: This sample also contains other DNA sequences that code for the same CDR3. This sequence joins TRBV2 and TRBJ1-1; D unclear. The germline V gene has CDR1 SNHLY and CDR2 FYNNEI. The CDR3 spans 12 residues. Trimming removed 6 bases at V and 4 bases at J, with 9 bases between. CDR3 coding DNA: TGTGCCAGCAGCGTGGGGAGCACTGAAGCTTTCTTT. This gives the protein CASSVGSTEAFF.

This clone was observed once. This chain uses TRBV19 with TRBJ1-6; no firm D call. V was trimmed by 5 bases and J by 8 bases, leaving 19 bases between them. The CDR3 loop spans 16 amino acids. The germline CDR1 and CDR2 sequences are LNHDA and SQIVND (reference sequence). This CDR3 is CASSSPPGSIDSPLHF. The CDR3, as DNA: TGTGCCAGTAGTTCCCCCCCCGGGTCTATCGATTCACCCCTCCACTTT.

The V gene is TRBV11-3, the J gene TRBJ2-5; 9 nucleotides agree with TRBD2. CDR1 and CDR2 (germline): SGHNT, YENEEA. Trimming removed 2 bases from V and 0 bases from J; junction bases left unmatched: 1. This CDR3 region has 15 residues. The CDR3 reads CASSLRTSDQETQYF. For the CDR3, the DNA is TGTGCCAGCAGCTTAAGGACTAGCGACCAAGAGACCCAGTACTTC.

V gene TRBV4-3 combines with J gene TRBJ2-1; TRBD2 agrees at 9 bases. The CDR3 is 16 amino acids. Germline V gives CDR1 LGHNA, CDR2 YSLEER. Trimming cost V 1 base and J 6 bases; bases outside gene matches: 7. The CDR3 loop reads CASSQVGSGRFNEQFF. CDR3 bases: TGCGCCAGCAGCCAAGTTGGGAGCGGGAGGTTCAATGAGCAGTTCTTC.

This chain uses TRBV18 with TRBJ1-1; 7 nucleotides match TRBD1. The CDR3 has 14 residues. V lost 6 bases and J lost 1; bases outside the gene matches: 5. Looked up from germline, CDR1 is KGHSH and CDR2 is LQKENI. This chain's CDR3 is CASSRDSRNTEAFF. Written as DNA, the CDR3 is TGTGCCAGCTCGCGGGACAGTAGGAACACTGAAGCTTTCTTT.

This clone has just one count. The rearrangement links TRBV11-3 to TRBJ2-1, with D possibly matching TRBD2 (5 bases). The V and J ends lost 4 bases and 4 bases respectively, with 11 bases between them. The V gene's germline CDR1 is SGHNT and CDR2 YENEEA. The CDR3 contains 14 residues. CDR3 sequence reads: CASSSLGGYNEQFF. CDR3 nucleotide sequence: TGTGCCAGCAGCTCCCTAGGAGGTTACAATGAGCAGTTCTTC.

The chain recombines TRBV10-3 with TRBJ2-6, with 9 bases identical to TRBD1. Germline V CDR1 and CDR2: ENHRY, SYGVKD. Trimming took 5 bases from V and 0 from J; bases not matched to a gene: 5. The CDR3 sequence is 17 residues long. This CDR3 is CAISQPGQGSGANVLTF. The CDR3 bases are TGTGCCATCAGTCAGCCGGGACAGGGCTCTGGGGCCAACGTCCTGACTTTC.

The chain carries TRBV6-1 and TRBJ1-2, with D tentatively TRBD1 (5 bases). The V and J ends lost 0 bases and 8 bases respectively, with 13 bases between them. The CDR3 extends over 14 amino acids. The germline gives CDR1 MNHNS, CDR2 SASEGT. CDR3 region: CASSEARGQGGYTF. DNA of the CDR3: TGTGCCAGCAGTGAAGCGCGGGGTCAGGGAGGCTACACCTTC.

The CDR3 loop reads CASIPAVEGGPRTDTQYF. The CDR3 nucleotides are TGTGCCAGCATCCCTGCCGTAGAGGGAGGGCCCCGCACAGATACGCAGTATTTT. This chain uses TRBV28 with TRBJ2-3; 7 bases are a match to TRBD2. Germline V gene sequence: CDR1 MDHEN, CDR2 SYDVKM. V dropped 7 bases and J dropped 1; count of bases not matched to a gene: 17. The CDR3 loop spans 18 amino acids.

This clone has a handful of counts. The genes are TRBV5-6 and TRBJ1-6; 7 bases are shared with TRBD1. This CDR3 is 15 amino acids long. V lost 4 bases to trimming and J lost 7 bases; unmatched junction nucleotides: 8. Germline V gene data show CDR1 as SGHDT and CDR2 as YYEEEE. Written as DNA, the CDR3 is TGTGCCAGCAGCGTAGGGGGCTTTGGGAATTCACCCCTCCACTTT. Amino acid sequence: CASSVGGFGNSPLHF.

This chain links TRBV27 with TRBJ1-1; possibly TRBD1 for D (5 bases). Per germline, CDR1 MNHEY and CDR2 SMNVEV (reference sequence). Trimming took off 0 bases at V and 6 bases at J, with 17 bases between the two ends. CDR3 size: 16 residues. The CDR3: CASSLSLTEARAEAFF. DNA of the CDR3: TGTGCCAGCAGTTTATCCTTGACAGAGGCAAGGGCTGAAGCTTTCTTT.

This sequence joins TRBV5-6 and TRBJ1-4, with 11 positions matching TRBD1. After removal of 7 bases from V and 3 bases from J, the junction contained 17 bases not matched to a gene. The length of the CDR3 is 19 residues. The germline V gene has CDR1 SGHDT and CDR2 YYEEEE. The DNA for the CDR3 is TGTGCCAGCGCCCTTTTCGGACAGGGGGCGCCGGGGGCTAATGAAAAACTGTTTTTT. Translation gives CASALFGQGAPGANEKLFF.

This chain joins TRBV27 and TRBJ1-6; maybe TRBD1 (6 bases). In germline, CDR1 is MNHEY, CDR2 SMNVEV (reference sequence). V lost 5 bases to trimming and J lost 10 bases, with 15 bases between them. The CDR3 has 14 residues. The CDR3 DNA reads TGTGCCAGCAGTCCGGGACAAGCTCCATCACCCCTCCACTTT. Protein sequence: CASSPGQAPSPLHF.

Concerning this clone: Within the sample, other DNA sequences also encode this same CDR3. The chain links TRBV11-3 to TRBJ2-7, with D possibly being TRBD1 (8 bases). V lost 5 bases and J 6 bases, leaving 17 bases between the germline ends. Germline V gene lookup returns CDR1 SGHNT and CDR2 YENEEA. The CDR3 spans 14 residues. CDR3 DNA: TGTGCCAGCAGCCAAGGACAGGGAGGGTCCGAGCAGTACTTC. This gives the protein CASSQGQGGSEQYF. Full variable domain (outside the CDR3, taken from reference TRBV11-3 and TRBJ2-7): EAGVVQSPRYKIIEKKQPVAFWCNPISGHNTLYWYLQNLGQGPELLIRYENEEAVDDSQLPKDRFSAERLKGVDSTLKIQPAELGDSAVYLCASSQGQGGSEQYFGPGTRLTVT.